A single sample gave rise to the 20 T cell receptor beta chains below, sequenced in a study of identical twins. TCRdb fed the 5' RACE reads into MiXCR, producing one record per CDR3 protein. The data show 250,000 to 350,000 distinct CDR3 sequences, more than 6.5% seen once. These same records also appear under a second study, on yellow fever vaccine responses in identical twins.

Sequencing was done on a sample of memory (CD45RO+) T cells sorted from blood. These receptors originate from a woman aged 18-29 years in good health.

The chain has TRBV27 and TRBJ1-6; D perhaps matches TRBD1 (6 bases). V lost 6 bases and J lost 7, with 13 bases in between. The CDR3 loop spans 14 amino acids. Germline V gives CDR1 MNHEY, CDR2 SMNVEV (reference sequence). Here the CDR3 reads CASRETGKNSPLHF. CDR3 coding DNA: TGTGCCAGCAGGGAAACAGGGAAGAATTCACCCCTCCACTTT.

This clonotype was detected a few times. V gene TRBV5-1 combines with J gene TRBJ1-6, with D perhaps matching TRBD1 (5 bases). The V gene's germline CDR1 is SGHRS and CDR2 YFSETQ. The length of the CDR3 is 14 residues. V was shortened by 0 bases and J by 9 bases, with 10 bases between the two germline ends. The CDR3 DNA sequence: TGCGCCAGCAGCTTGGGAGGGGAACGTTCACCCCTCCACTTT. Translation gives CASSLGGERSPLHF.

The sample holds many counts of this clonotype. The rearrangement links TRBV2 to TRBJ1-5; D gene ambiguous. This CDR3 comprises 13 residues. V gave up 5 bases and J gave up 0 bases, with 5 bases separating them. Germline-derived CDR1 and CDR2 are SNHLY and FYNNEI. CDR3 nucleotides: TGTGCCAGCAGTCCGAATAGCAATCAGCCCCAGCATTTT. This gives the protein CASSPNSNQPQHF.

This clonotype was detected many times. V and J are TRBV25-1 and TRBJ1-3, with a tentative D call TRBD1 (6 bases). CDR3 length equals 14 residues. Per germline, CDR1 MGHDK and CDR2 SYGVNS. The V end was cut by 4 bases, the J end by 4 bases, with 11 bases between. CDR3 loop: CASSVQGFGNTIYF. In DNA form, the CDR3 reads TGTGCCAGCAGTGTCCAGGGGTTCGGAAACACCATATATTTT.

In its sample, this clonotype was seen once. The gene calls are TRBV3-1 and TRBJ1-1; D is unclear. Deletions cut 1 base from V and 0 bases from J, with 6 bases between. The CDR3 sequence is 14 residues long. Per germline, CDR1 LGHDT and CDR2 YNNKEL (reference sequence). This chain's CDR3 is CASSQGGLNTEAFF. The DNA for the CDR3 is TGTGCCAGCAGCCAAGGAGGACTGAACACTGAAGCTTTCTTT.

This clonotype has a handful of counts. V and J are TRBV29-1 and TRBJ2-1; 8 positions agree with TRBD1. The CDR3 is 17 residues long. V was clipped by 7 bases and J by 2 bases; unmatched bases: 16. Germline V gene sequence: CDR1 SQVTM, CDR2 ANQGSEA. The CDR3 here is CSAGKYEGTGAYNEQFF. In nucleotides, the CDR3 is TGCAGCGCTGGGAAGTATGAGGGGACAGGAGCCTACAATGAGCAGTTCTTC.

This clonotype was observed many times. The CDR3 reads CAYSPGQNTEAFF. CDR3 bases: TGTGCCTACTCACCGGGACAAAACACTGAAGCTTTCTTT. The chain is built from TRBV10-3 and TRBJ1-1; TRBD1 might be the D (6 bases). CDR1 and CDR2 (germline): ENHRY, SYGVKD. The length of the CDR3 is 13 residues. V was trimmed by 11 bases and J by 2 bases, leaving 15 bases between them.

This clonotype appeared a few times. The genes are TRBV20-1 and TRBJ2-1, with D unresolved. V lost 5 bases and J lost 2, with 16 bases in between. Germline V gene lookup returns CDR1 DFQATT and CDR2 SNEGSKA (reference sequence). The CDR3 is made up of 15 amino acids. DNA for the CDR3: TGCAGTGCTCAGGTAGGAGTTACCACCTACAATGAGCAGTTCTTC. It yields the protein CSAQVGVTTYNEQFF.

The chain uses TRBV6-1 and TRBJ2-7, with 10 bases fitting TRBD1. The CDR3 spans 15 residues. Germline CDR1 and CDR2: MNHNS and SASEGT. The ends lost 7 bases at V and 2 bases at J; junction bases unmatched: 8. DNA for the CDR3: TGTGCCAGCAACAGCTACGGGACAGGGGCCTACGAGCAGTACTTC. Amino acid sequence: CASNSYGTGAYEQYF.

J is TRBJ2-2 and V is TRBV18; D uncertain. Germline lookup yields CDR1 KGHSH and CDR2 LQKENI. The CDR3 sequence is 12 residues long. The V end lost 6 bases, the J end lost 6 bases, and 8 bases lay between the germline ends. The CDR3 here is CASSLPPGELFF. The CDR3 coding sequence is TGTGCCAGCTCTCTTCCGCCCGGGGAGCTGTTTTTT. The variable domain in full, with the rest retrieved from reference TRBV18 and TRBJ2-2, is NAGVMQNPRHLVRRRGQEARLRCSPMKGHSHVYWYRQLPEEGLKFMVYLQKENIIDESGMPKERFSAEFPKEGPSILRIQQVVRGDSAAYFCASSLPPGELFFGEGSRLTVL.

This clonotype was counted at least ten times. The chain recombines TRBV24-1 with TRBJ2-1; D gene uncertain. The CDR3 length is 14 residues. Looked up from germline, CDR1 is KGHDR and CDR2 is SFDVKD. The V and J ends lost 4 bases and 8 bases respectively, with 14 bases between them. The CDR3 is CATSDPDGPHEQFF. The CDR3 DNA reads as TGTGCCACCAGTGACCCTGACGGACCCCATGAGCAGTTCTTC.

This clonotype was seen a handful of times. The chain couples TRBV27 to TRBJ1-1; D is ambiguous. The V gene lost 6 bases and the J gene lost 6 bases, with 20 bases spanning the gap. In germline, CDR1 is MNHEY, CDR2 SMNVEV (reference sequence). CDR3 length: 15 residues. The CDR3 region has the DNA TGTGCCAGCAGCCTGGGAACAGACCTGTTCGCTGAAGCTTTCTTT. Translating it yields CASSLGTDLFAEAFF.

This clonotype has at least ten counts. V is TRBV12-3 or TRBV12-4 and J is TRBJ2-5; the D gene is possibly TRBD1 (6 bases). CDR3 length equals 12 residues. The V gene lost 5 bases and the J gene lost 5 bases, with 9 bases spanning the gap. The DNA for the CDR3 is TGTGCCAGCAGTCCAGGGGTGGAGACCCAGTACTTC. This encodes CASSPGVETQYF.

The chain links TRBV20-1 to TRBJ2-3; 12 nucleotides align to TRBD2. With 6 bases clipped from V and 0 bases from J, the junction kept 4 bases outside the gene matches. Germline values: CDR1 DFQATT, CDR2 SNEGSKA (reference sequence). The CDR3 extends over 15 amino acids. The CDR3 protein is CSAYGLAGSTDTQYF. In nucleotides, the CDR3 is TGCAGTGCCTACGGACTAGCGGGAAGCACAGATACGCAGTATTTT.

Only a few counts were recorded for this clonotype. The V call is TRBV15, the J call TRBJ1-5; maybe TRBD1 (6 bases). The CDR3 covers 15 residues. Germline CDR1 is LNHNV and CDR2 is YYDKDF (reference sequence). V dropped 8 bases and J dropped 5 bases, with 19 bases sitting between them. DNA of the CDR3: TGTGCCACCTCTTTAGGGGGAGGGGTTCATCAGCCCCAGCATTTT. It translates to CATSLGGGVHQPQHF.

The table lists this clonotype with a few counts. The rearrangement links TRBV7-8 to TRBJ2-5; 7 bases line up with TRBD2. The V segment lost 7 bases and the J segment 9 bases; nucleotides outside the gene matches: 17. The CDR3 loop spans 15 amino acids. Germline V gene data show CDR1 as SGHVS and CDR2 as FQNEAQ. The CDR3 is CASKVAGVSYGPQYF. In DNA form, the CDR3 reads TGTGCCAGCAAGGTTGCGGGAGTTTCCTACGGACCCCAGTACTTC.

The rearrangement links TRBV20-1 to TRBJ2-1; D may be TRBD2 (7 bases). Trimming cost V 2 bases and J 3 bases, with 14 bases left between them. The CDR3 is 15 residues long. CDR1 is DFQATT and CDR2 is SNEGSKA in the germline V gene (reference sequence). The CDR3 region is CSARTAGAYYNEQFF. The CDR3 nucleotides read TGCAGTGCTAGAACGGCGGGGGCCTACTACAATGAGCAGTTCTTC.

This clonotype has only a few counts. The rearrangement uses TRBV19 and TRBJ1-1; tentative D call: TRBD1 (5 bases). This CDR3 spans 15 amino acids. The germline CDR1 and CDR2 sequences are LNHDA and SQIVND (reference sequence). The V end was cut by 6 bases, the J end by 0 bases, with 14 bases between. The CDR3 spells CASSSQLGVNTEAFF. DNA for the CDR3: TGTGCCAGTAGCTCCCAATTGGGGGTGAACACTGAAGCTTTCTTT.

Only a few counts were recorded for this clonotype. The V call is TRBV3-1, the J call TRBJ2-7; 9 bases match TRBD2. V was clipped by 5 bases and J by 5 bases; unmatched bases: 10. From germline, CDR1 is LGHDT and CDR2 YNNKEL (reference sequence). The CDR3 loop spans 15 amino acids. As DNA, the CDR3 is TGTGCCAGCAGCGGGGCGGGAGGGTATTCCGACGAGCAGTACTTC. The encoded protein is CASSGAGGYSDEQYF.

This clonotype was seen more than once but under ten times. In DNA, the CDR3 is TGTGCCAGCAGCCGGACAGGGCGCGAGCAGTACTTC. Translated: CASSRTGREQYF. V gene TRBV2 combines with J gene TRBJ2-7; 8 bases align to TRBD1. With V trimmed by 6 bases and J by 6 bases, 4 bases remained unmatched. The CDR3 runs 12 residues. From germline, CDR1 is SNHLY and CDR2 FYNNEI.